A selection of T cell receptor beta chains follows, all from one sample in a study of CD8+ T cells in alopecia areata. Repertoires were generated with immunoSEQ multiplex PCR, while TCRdb's copy carries only in-frame clones and drops some. The sample consists of 90,000 to 100,000 clones, over 40% of them appearing once. Sample: CD4+ T cells sorted from blood. The receptors derive from a human donor with alopecia areata. Both conserved end residues are part of each CDR3. D genes are given only for firm matches. A row's size may be missing; if present it is once, few, many or a size class.

d_call: -
j_call: TRBJ1-1
v_call: TRBV5-6
clone_size: -
cdr3_aa: CASSLVRHTEAFF
cdr3_nt: TGTGCCAGCAGCTTGGTCAGGCACACTGAAGCTTTCTTT

d_call: -
j_call: TRBJ2-5
v_call: TRBV29-1
clone_size: -
cdr3_aa: CSVETGPETQYF
cdr3_nt: TGCAGCGTTGAGACGGGCCCTGAGACCCAGTACTTC

d_call: -
j_call: TRBJ2-5
v_call: TRBV5-8
clone_size: -
cdr3_aa: CASPPGQDQETQYF
cdr3_nt: TGTGCCAGCCCGCCGGGGCAGGACCAAGAGACCCAGTACTTC

d_call: -
j_call: TRBJ1-4
v_call: TRBV29-1
clone_size: few
cdr3_aa: CSVQLGGGVEKLFF
cdr3_nt: TGCAGCGTACAACTCGGGGGTGGCGTGGAAAAACTGTTTTTT

d_call: TRBD1
j_call: TRBJ2-3
v_call: TRBV11-1
clone_size: once
cdr3_aa: CASSLEGGRTDTQYF
cdr3_nt: TGTGCCAGCAGCTTAGAAGGGGGCCGCACAGATACGCAGTATTTT

d_call: TRBD1
j_call: TRBJ1-5
v_call: TRBV29-1
clone_size: -
cdr3_aa: CSVKTGGDQPQHF
cdr3_nt: TGCAGCGTCAAGACAGGGGGAGATCAGCCCCAGCATTTT

d_call: TRBD2
j_call: TRBJ2-7
v_call: TRBV29-1
clone_size: few
cdr3_aa: CSVGLAAYEQYF
cdr3_nt: TGCAGCGTTGGACTAGCGGCCTACGAGCAGTACTTC

d_call: TRBD1
j_call: TRBJ2-5
v_call: TRBV28
clone_size: -
cdr3_aa: CASRRTGQETQYF
cdr3_nt: TGTGCCAGCAGGAGGACAGGGCAAGAGACCCAGTACTTC

d_call: -
j_call: TRBJ1-1
v_call: TRBV29-1
clone_size: few
cdr3_aa: CSVVDRRPTEAFF
cdr3_nt: TGCAGCGTTGTCGACAGGCGACCCACTGAAGCTTTCTTT

d_call: TRBD2
j_call: TRBJ2-7
v_call: TRBV29-1
clone_size: -
cdr3_aa: CSVGRLAGGVEQYF
cdr3_nt: TGCAGCGTTGGAAGACTAGCGGGAGGGGTAGAGCAGTACTTC

d_call: -
j_call: TRBJ1-2
v_call: TRBV6-5
clone_size: few
cdr3_aa: CASKSGVANYGYTF
cdr3_nt: TGTGCCAGCAAGTCTGGGGTAGCTAACTATGGCTACACCTTC

d_call: -
j_call: TRBJ2-3
v_call: TRBV20-1
clone_size: few
cdr3_aa: CSARGVDTQYF
cdr3_nt: TGCAGTGCTAGGGGGGTAGATACGCAGTATTTT

d_call: TRBD2
j_call: TRBJ2-1
v_call: TRBV6-6
clone_size: few
cdr3_aa: CASSYHREGEQFF
cdr3_nt: TGTGCCAGCAGCTACCATAGGGAGGGTGAGCAGTTCTTC

d_call: -
j_call: TRBJ1-1
v_call: TRBV29-1
clone_size: -
cdr3_aa: CITREMGPEAFF
cdr3_nt: TGCATCACCAGGGAAATGGGGCCTGAAGCTTTCTTT

d_call: -
j_call: TRBJ2-2
v_call: TRBV5-6
clone_size: -
cdr3_aa: CASSFNTVTGELFF
cdr3_nt: TGTGCCAGCAGCTTTAACACCGTCACCGGGGAGCTGTTTTTT

d_call: -
j_call: TRBJ1-1
v_call: TRBV7-3
clone_size: -
cdr3_aa: CASSPAAGATEAFF
cdr3_nt: TGTGCCAGCAGCCCTGCGGCGGGGGCCACTGAAGCTTTCTTT

d_call: -
j_call: TRBJ1-2
v_call: TRBV30
clone_size: -
cdr3_aa: CAWRPGVRGYGYTF
cdr3_nt: TGTGCCTGGAGGCCAGGGGTTAGGGGCTATGGCTACACCTTC